This T cell receptor (beta chain) is drawn from a study of blood T cell repertoires in COVID-19. TCRdb's table, derived via immunoSEQ multiplex PCR, lists solely in-frame clones and lacks some. The sample consists of 65,000 or so clones, about 92% of them appearing once. CDR1 and CDR2 from the germline V gene are SGHDN and FVKESK. V shed 6 bases, J shed 4 bases, and the junction held 5 bases outside the gene matches. The CDR3 extends over 13 amino acids. The chain uses TRBV14 and TRBJ2-7; 8 positions match TRBD1. The clonotype comes from a man in his sixties with acute or convalescent COVID-19. Sequenced: peripheral blood. The CDR3 here is CASSSDRAYEQYF. The CDR3, as DNA: TGTGCCAGCAGTTCGGACAGGGCTTACGAGCAGTACTTC.